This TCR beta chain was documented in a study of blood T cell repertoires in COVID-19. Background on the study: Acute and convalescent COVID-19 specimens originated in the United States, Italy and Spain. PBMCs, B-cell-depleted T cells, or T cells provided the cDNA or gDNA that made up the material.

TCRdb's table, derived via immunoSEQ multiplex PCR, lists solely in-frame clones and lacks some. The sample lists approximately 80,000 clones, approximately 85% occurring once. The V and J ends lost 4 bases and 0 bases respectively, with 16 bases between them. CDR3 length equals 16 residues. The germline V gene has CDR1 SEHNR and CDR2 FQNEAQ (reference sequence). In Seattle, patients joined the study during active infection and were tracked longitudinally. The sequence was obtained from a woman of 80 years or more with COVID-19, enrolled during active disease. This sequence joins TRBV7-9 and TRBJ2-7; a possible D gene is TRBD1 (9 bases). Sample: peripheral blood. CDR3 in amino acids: CASSYGGDRVSYEQYF. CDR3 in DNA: TGTGCCAGCAGCTACGGGGGGGACAGGGTCTCCTACGAGCAGTACTTC.